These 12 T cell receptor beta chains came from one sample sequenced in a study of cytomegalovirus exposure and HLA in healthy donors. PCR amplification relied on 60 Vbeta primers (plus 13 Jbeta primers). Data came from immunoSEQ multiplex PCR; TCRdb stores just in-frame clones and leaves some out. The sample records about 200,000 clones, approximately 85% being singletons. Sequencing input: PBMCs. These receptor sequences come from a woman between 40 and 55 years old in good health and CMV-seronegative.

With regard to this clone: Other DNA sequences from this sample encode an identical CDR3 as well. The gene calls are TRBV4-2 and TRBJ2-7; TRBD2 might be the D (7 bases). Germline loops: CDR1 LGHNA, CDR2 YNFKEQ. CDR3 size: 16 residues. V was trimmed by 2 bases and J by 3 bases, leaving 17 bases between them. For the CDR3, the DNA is TGTGCCAGCAGCCAAAGGGGCACGGGGGGCAACTACGAGCAGTACTTC. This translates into CASSQRGTGGNYEQYF.

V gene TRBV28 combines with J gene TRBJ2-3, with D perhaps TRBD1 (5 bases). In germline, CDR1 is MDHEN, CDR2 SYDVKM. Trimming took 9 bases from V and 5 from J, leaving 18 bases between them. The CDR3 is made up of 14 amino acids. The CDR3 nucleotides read TGTGCCAGTCGGCGCGGAAGGGGTAAAGATACGCAGTATTTT. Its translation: CASRRGRGKDTQYF.

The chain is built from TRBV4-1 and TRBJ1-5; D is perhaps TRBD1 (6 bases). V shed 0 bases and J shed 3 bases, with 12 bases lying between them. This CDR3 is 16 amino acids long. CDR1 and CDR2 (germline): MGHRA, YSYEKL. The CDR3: CASSQDWGQDNQPQHF. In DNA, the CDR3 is TGCGCCAGCAGCCAAGATTGGGGGCAGGACAATCAGCCCCAGCATTTT.

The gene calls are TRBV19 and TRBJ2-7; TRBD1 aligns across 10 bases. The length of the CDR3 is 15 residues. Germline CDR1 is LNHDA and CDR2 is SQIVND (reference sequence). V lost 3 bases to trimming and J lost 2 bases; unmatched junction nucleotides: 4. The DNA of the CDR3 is TGTGCCAGTAGTATCGGGACAGGGGTCCCCTACGAGCAGTACTTC. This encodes CASSIGTGVPYEQYF.

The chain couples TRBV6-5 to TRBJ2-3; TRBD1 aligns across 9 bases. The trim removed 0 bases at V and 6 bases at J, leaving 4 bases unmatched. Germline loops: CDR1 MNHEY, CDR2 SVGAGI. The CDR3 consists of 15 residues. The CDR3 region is CASSYSPGTGDTQYF. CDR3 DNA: TGTGCCAGCAGTTACTCACCAGGGACAGGGGATACGCAGTATTTT.

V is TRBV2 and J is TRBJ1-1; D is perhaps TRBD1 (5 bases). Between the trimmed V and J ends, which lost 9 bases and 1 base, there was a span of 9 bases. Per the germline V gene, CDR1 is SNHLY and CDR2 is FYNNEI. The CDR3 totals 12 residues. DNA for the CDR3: TGTGCCAGTATCAGGGAGAACACTGAAGCTTTCTTT. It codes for CASIRENTEAFF.

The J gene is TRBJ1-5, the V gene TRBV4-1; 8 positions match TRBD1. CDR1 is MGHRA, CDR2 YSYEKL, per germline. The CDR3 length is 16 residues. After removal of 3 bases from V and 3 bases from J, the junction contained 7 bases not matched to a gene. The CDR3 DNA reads TGCGCCAGCAGCCAGGCGACAGGGGCTGACAATCAGCCCCAGCATTTT. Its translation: CASSQATGADNQPQHF.

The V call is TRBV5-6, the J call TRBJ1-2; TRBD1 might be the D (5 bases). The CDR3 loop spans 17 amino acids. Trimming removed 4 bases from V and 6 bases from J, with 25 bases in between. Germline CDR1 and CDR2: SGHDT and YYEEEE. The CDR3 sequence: CASSLAGSAAQGHGYTF. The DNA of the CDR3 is TGTGCCAGCAGCCTTGCGGGATCGGCAGCCCAGGGTCATGGCTACACCTTC. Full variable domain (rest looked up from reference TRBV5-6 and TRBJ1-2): DAGVTQSPTHLIKTRGQQVTLRCSPKSGHDTVSWYQQALGQGPQFIFQYYEEEERQRGNFPDRFSGHQFPNYSSELNVNALLLGDSALYLCASSLAGSAAQGHGYTFGSGTRLTVV.

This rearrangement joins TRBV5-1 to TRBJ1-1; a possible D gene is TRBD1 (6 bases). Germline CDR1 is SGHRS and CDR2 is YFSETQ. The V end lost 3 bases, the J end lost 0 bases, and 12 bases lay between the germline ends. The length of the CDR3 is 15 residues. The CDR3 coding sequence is TGCGCCAGCAGCTCCCGGGACACCATGAACACTGAAGCTTTCTTT. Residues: CASSSRDTMNTEAFF.

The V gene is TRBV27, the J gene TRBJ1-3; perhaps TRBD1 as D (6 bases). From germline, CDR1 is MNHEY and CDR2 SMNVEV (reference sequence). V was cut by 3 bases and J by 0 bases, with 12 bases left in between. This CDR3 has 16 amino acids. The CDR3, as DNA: TGTGCCAGCAGTTTTGGCGGGGGCCTCTCTGGAAACACCATATATTTT. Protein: CASSFGGGLSGNTIYF.

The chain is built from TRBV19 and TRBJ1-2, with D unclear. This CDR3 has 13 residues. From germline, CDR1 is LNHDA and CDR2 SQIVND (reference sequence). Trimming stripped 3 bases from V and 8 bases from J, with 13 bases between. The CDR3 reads CASSIGLVGGYTF. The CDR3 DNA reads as TGTGCCAGTAGTATCGGATTAGTCGGGGGCTACACCTTC.

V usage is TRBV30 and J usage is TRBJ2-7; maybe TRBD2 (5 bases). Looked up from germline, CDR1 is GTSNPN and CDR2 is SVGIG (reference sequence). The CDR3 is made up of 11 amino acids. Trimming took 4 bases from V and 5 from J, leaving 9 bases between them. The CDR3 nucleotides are TGTGCCTGGACCGACTACCACGAGCAGTACTTC. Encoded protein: CAWTDYHEQYF.